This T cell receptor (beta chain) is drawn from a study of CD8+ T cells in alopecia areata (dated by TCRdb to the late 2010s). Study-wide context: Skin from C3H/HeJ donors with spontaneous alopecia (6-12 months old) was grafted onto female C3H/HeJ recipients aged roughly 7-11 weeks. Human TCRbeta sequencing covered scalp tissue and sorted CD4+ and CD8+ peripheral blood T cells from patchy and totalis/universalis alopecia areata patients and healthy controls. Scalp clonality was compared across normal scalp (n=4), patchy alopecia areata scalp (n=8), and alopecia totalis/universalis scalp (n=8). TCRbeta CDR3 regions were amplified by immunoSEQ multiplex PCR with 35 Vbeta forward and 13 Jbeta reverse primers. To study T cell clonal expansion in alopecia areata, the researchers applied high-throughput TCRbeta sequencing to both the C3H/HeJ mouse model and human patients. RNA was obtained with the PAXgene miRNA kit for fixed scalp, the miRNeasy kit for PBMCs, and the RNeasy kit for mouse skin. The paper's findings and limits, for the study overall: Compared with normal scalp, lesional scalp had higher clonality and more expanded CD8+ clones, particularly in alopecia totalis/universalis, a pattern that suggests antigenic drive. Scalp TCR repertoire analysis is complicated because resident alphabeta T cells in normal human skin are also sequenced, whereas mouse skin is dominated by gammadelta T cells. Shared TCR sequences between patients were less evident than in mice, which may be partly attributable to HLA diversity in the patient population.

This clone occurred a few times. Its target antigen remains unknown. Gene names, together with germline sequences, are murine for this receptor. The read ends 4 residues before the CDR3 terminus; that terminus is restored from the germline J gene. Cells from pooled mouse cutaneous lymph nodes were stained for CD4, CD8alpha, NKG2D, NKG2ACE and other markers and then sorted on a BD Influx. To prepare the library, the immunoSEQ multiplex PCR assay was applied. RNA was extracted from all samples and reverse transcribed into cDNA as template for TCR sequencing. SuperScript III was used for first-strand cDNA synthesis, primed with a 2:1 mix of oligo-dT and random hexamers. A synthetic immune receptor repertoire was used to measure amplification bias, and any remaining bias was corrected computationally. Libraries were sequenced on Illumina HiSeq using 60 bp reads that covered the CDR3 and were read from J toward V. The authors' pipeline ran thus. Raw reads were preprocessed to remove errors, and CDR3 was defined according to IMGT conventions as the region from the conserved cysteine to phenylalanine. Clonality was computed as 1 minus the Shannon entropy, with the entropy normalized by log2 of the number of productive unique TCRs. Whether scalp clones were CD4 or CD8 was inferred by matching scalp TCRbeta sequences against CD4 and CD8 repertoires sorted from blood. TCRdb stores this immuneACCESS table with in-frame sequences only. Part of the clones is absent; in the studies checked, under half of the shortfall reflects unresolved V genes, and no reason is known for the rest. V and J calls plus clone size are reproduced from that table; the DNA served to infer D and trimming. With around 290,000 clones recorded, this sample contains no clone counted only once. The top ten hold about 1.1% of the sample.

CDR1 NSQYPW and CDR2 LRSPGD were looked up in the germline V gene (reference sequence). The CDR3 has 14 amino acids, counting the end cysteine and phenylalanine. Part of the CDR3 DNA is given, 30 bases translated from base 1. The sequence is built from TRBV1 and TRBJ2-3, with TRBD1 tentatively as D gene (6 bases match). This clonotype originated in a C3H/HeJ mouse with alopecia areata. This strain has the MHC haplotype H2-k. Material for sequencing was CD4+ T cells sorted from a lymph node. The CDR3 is CTCSADPRGETLYF. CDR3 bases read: TGCACCTGCAGTGCAGATCCCAGGGGAGAA.